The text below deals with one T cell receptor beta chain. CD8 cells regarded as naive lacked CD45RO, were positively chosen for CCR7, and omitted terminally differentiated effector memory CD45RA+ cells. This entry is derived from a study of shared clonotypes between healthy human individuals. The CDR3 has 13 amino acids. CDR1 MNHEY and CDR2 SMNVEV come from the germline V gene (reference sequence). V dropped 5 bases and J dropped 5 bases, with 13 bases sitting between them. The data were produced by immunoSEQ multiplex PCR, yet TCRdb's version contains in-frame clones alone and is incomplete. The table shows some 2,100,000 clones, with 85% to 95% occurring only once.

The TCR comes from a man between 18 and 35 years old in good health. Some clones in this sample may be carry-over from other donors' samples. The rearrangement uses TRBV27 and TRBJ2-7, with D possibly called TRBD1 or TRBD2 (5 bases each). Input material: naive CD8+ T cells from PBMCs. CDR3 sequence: CASSPRDGHEQYF. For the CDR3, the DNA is TGTGCCAGCAGTCCCCGGGACGGACACGAGCAGTACTTC.